These T cell receptor beta chains were read from a single sample in a study of Graves' ophthalmopathy and Graves' hyperthyroidism. TCRdb redid the calling of the multiplex PCR reads with MiXCR, one entry per CDR3 protein. The sample includes 500,000 to 700,000 distinct CDR3 sequences, roughly 39% of them seen just once. The source material was peripheral blood or thyroid tissue (not recorded which). These receptors originate from an adult man with Graves' hyperthyroidism. The CDR3 runs from the conserved cysteine through the conserved F or W. D genes are given only for firm matches. Clone size is shown for a subset of rows, as once, few, many or a class of expanded clone.

cdr3_aa cdr3_nt clone_size j_call v_call d_call
CASSFPDEVPSGYTF TGCGCCAGCAGCTTCCCAGACGAGGTCCCTTCTGGCTACACCTTC few TRBJ1-2 TRBV5-1 .
CASSFRTSDYTF TGTGCCAGCAGTTTTCGGACTTCTGACTACACCTTC many TRBJ1-2 TRBV12-3/TRBV12-4 .
CSARRARGSSNQPQHF TGCAGTGCTAGACGAGCCAGGGGTTCTAGCAATCAGCCCCAGCATTTT many TRBJ1-5 TRBV20-1 .
CASSLASGTGLTDTQYF TGTGCCAGCAGCTTAGCGTCCGGGACAGGCCTCACAGATACGCAGTATTTT . TRBJ2-3 TRBV7-9 TRBD1
CSARHPISYEQYF TGCAGTGCTCGCCACCCCATCTCCTACGAGCAGTACTTC many TRBJ2-7 TRBV20-1 .
CAISEGERAYF TGTGCCATCAGTGAGGGTGAACGGGCGTACTTC . TRBJ2-7 TRBV10-3 .
CASSDGPTGELFF TGTGCCAGCAGTGACGGCCCCACCGGGGAGCTGTTTTTT many TRBJ2-2 TRBV6-4 .
CASSLGGIEKLFF TGTGCCAGCAGCTTAGGAGGAATTGAAAAACTGTTTTTT many TRBJ1-4 TRBV7-2 .
CASSPYINEQFF TGTGCCAGCAGCCCCTACATCAATGAGCAGTTCTTC . TRBJ2-1 TRBV7-9 .
CASSSSGTSGVANTGELFF TGCGCCAGCAGCTCGAGCGGGACTAGCGGGGTCGCGAACACCGGGGAGCTGTTTTTT many TRBJ2-2 TRBV5-1 TRBD2
CSAIRGFNSPLHF TGCAGTGCGATCCGGGGCTTTAATTCACCCCTCCACTTT many TRBJ1-6 TRBV20-1 .
CASSFSGGADEQYF TGTGCCAGCAGCTTCTCGGGGGGCGCGGACGAGCAGTACTTC . TRBJ2-7 TRBV7-9 .
CASSLDPSYEAFF TGTGCCAGCAGCTTGGACCCTTCCTATGAAGCTTTCTTT many TRBJ1-1 TRBV5-8 .